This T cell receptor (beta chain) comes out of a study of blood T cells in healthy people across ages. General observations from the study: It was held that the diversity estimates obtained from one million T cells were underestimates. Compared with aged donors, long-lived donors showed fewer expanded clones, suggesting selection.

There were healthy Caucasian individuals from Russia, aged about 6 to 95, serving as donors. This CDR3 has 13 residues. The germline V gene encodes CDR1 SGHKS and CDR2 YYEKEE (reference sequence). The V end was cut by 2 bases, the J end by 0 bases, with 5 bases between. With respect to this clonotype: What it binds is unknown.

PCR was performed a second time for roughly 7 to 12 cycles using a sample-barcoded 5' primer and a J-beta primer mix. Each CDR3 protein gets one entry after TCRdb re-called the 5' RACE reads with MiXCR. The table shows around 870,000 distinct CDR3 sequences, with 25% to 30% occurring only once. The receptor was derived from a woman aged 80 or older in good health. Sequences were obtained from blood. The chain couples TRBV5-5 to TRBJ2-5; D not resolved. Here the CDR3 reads CASSFTDQETQYF. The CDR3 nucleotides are TGTGCCAGCAGCTTTACTGACCAAGAGACCCAGTACTTC.